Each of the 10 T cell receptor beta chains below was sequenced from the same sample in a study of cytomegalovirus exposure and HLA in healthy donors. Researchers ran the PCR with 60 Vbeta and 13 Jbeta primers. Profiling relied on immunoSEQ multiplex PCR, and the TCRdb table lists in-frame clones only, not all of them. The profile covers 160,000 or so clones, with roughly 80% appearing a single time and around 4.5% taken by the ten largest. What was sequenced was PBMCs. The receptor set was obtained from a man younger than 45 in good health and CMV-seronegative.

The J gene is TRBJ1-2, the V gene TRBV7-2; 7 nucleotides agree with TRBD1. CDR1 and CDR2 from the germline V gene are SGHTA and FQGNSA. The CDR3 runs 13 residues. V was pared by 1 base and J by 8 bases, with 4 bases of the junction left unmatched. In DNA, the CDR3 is TGTGCCAGCAGCTTAGGACAGGGCGACGGCTACACCTTC. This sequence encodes CASSLGQGDGYTF. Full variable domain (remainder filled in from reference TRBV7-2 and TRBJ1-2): GAGVSQSPSNKVTEKGKDVELRCDPISGHTALYWYRQSLGQGLEFLIYFQGNSAPDKSGLPSDRFSAERTGGSVSTLTIQRTQQEDSAVYLCASSLGQGDGYTFGSGTRLTVV.

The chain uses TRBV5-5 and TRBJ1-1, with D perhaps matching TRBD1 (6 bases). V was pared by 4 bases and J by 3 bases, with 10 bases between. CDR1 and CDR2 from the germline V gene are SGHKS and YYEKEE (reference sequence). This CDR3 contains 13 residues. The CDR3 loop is CASSEGTHTEAFF. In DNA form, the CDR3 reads TGTGCCAGCAGCGAAGGGACACACACTGAAGCTTTCTTT.

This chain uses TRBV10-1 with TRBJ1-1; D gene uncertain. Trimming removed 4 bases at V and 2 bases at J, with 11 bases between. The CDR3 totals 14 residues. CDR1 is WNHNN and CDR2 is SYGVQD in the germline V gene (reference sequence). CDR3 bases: TGCGCCAGCAGTGCTTCGACGGGTAACACTGAAGCTTTCTTT. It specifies CASSASTGNTEAFF.

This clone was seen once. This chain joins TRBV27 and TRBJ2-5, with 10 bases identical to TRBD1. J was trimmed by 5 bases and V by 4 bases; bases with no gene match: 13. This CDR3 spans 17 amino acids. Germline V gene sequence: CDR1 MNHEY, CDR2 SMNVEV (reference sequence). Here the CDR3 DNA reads TGTGCCAGCAGTTATTACGGGGGACAGGGGCGCTTGGAGACCCAGTACTTC. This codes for CASSYYGGQGRLETQYF.

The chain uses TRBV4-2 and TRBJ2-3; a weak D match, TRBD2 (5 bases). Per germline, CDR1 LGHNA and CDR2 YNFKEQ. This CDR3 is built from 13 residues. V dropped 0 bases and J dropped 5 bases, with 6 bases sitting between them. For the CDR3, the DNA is TGTGCCAGCAGCCAAGAACGGGAAGATACGCAGTATTTT. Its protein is CASSQEREDTQYF.

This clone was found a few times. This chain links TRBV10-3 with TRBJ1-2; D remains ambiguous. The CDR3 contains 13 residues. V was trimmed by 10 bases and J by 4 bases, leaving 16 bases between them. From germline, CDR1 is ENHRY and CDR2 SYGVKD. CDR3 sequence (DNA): TGTGCCACCGCGGATGACCGCGGCTATGGCTACACCTTC. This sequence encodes CATADDRGYGYTF.

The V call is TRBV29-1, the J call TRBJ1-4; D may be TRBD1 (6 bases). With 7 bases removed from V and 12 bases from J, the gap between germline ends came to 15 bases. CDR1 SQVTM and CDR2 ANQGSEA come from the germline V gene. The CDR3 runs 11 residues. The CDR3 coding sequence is TGCAGCGCAGGGGATAGTAGAGAACTGTTTTTT. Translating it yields CSAGDSRELFF.

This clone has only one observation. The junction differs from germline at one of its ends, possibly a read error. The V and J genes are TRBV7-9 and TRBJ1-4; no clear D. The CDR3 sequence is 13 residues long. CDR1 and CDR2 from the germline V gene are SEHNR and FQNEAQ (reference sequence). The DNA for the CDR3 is TGTTCCAGCAGCTTAGCGGGGAGTGAAAAACTGTTTTTT. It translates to CSSSLAGSEKLFF. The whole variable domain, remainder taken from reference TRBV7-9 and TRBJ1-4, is DTGVSQNPRHKITKRGQNVTFRCDPISEHNRLYWYRQTLGQGPEFLTYFQNEAQLEKSRLLSDRFSAERPKGSFSTLEIQRTEQGDSAMYLCSSSLAGSEKLFFGSGTQLSVL.

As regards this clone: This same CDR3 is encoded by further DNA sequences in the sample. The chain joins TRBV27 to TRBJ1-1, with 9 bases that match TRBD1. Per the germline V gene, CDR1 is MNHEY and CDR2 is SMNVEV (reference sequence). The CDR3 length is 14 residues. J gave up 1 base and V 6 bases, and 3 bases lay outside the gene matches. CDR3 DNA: TGTGCCAGCAGCTTGGGACAGGGGAACACTGAAGCTTTCTTT. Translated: CASSLGQGNTEAFF.

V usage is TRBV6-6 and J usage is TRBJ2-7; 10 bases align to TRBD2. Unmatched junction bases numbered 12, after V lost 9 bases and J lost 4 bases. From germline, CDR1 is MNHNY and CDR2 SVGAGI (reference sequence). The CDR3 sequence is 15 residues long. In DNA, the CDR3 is TGTGCCAGTTCTCAGGCTAGCGGGAGTCTATACGAGCAGTACTTC. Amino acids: CASSQASGSLYEQYF.